The 31 T cell receptor beta chains below all came from one sample that was sequenced in a study of shared clonotypes between healthy human individuals. The repertoire was sequenced with immunoSEQ multiplex PCR; TCRdb's copy has only in-frame clones and lacks some. The table lists more than 450,000 clones, 79% of them singletons, with 13% in the top ten. Sequencing was performed on PBMCs. The origin of the receptors is a woman aged 40 to 50 in good health. Some clones in this sample may be carry-over from other donors' samples.

This clone was detected only a few times. The rearrangement joins TRBV2 to TRBJ2-7; D uncertain. This CDR3 contains 12 residues. V dropped 3 bases and J dropped 3 bases, with 6 bases sitting between them. Germline CDR1 and CDR2: SNHLY and FYNNEI. The CDR3: CASSDADYEQYF. CDR3 nucleotides: TGTGCCAGCAGTGACGCCGACTACGAGCAGTACTTC.

This clone was seen a single time. The chain is built from TRBV7-8 and TRBJ2-7, with 8 positions matching TRBD1. V was clipped by 7 bases and J by 4 bases; unmatched bases: 9. CDR1 SGHVS and CDR2 FQNEAQ come from the germline V gene. The CDR3 loop spans 14 amino acids. CDR3 loop: CASNARGLSYEQYF. Written as DNA, the CDR3 is TGTGCCAGCAACGCCAGGGGGCTCTCTTACGAGCAGTACTTC.

The genes are TRBV28 and TRBJ2-3; 11 bases are a match to TRBD2. The CDR3 has 15 residues. Germline V gene lookup returns CDR1 MDHEN and CDR2 SYDVKM. Trimming removed 2 bases from V and 5 bases from J; junction bases left unmatched: 3. The CDR3 bases are TGTGCCAGCAGTTTAACTAGCGGGAGAGGAGATACGCAGTATTTT. This translates into CASSLTSGRGDTQYF.

The chain is built from TRBV7-2 and TRBJ2-5, with 10 bases aligning to TRBD2. The CDR3 has 15 amino acids. V dropped 5 bases and J dropped 3; count of bases not matched to a gene: 6. CDR1 SGHTA and CDR2 FQGNSA come from the germline V gene. As DNA, the CDR3 is TGTGCCAGCAGCGCGTCCGGGACTAGCGAAGAGACCCAGTACTTC. It yields the protein CASSASGTSEETQYF. The variable domain in full, completed from reference TRBV7-2 and TRBJ2-5, reads GAGVSQSPSNKVTEKGKDVELRCDPISGHTALYWYRQSLGQGLEFLIYFQGNSAPDKSGLPSDRFSAERTGGSVSTLTIQRTQQEDSAVYLCASSASGTSEETQYFGPGTRLLVL.

J is TRBJ1-2 and V is TRBV5-4, with a tentative D call TRBD1 (5 bases). This CDR3 contains 13 residues. The germline V gene encodes CDR1 SGHNT and CDR2 YYREEE (reference sequence). Trimming pared 6 bases from V and 7 bases from J, leaving 16 bases between. CDR3 bases: TGTGCCAGCACCCAGGGTCTTGTTTCTGGCTACACCTTC. Its protein product is CASTQGLVSGYTF.

This clone counts as medium-sized. This rearrangement joins TRBV15 to TRBJ2-7; 9 positions match TRBD1. In germline, CDR1 is LNHNV, CDR2 YYDKDF (reference sequence). With V trimmed by 0 bases and J by 2 bases, 8 bases remained unmatched. There are 17 residues in the CDR3. DNA of the CDR3: TGTGCCACCAGCAGAGATCTCATCGGACAGGGGACCTACGAGCAGTACTTC. This codes for CATSRDLIGQGTYEQYF.

Comments on this clone: This same CDR3 is encoded by further DNA sequences in the sample. The rearrangement links TRBV30 to TRBJ1-1; TRBD1 might be the D (6 bases). CDR3 length: 13 amino acids. V lost 0 bases and J lost 5, with 10 bases in between. Germline V CDR1 and CDR2: GTSNPN, SVGIG (reference sequence). The CDR3 spells CAWSVLGGTEAFF. In DNA, the CDR3 is TGTGCCTGGAGTGTACTAGGGGGGACTGAAGCTTTCTTT.

This chain connects TRBV7-9 to TRBJ2-1; the D is unclear. The CDR3 spans 12 residues. Germline V CDR1 and CDR2: SEHNR, FQNEAQ (reference sequence). V was trimmed by 3 bases and J by 7 bases, leaving 7 bases between them. CDR3: CASSFPANEQFF. The CDR3 bases are TGTGCCAGCAGCTTCCCCGCGAATGAGCAGTTCTTC.

The rearrangement joins TRBV15 to TRBJ1-3; 9 bases fit TRBD1. There are 15 residues in the CDR3. Germline-derived CDR1 and CDR2 are LNHNV and YYDKDF (reference sequence). Trimming at V came to 5 bases and at J to 0 bases, leaving 2 bases not matched to a gene. The CDR3: CATSRQGDSGNTIYF. The CDR3 DNA sequence: TGTGCCACCAGCCGACAGGGGGACTCTGGAAACACCATATATTTT.

This clone was counted a few times. This chain joins TRBV30 and TRBJ1-1; no reliable D call. The CDR3 consists of 12 residues. Germline V lookup: CDR1 GTSNPN, CDR2 SVGIG (reference sequence). Between the trimmed V and J ends, which lost 5 bases and 4 bases, there was a span of 11 bases. CDR3 in amino acids: CAWGALGTEAFF. CDR3 in DNA: TGTGCCTGGGGCGCCTTGGGCACTGAAGCTTTCTTT.

The chain combines TRBV11-2 with TRBJ2-4, with TRBD1 matching over 11 bases. CDR3 length: 18 residues. Trimming at V came to 7 bases and at J to 1 base, leaving 12 bases not matched to a gene. CDR1 is SGHAT, CDR2 FQNNGV, per germline. CDR3 protein: CASTSGGQGAMAKNIQYF. DNA for the CDR3: TGTGCCAGCACCTCCGGAGGACAGGGGGCGATGGCCAAAAACATTCAGTACTTC.

The chain couples TRBV5-6 to TRBJ2-5, with D tentatively TRBD1 or TRBD2 (5 bases each). V was shortened by 0 bases and J by 4 bases, with 13 bases between the two germline ends. CDR1 is SGHDT and CDR2 is YYEEEE in the germline V gene. There are 15 residues in the CDR3. CDR3 sequence: CASSLAGAGRETQYF. DNA for the CDR3: TGTGCCAGCAGCTTGGCCGGGGCAGGGAGAGAGACCCAGTACTTC.

The CDR3 DNA reads TGTGCCAGCAGTGAAATAGCGGGAGCTGGCACAGATACGCAGTATTTT. This encodes CASSEIAGAGTDTQYF. V and J are TRBV28 and TRBJ2-3; 9 nucleotides line up with TRBD2. CDR1 is MDHEN, CDR2 SYDVKM, per germline. Losses at the gene ends were 5 bases for V and 1 base for J; bases not matched to a gene: 7. This CDR3 has 16 residues.

This chain uses TRBV18 with TRBJ2-1; 10 nucleotides agree with TRBD2. The germline V gene has CDR1 KGHSH and CDR2 LQKENI. The length of the CDR3 is 19 residues. V trimming: 0 bases; J trimming: 4 bases; junction bases outside the gene matches: 12. DNA of the CDR3: TGTGCCAGCTCACCACCGTGGGACACCCTAGCGGGAGAGTACAATGAGCAGTTCTTC. Protein sequence: CASSPPWDTLAGEYNEQFF.

The chain couples TRBV2 to TRBJ2-5; 10 bases align to TRBD2. The J call may be in error: the DNA end matches TRBJ2-7 better. This CDR3 contains 14 residues. CDR1 is SNHLY, CDR2 FYNNEI, per germline. CDR3 protein: CASSELAGVNEQYF. CDR3 sequence (DNA): TGTGCCAGCAGTGAACTAGCGGGAGTAAACGAGCAGTACTTC.

The rearrangement uses TRBV5-1 and TRBJ2-7; 10 bases match TRBD2. In germline, CDR1 is SGHRS, CDR2 YFSETQ. V was pared by 4 bases and J by 4 bases, with 11 bases of the junction left unmatched. CDR3 size: 16 residues. In nucleotides, the CDR3 is TGCGCCAGCAGCGTGGATGCTAGCGGGAGCATGTACGAGCAGTACTTC. Translated: CASSVDASGSMYEQYF.

This chain links TRBV28 with TRBJ2-7; D gene uncertain. CDR3 length equals 16 residues. V was pared by 4 bases and J by 3 bases, with 19 bases between. The germline gives CDR1 MDHEN, CDR2 SYDVKM. The CDR3 sequence: CASSSPAPGKNYEQYF. CDR3 nucleotides: TGTGCCAGCAGTTCACCGGCTCCTGGTAAGAACTACGAGCAGTACTTC.

The chain combines TRBV5-1 with TRBJ2-3; no reliable D call. Trimming removed 4 bases from V and 6 bases from J, with 15 bases in between. CDR1 SGHRS and CDR2 YFSETQ come from the germline V gene. CDR3 length equals 14 residues. The CDR3 loop reads CASSPLDPRDTQYF. DNA for the CDR3: TGCGCCAGCAGCCCGCTGGACCCCAGGGATACGCAGTATTTT. Variable domain in full (rest from reference TRBV5-1 and TRBJ2-3): KAGVTQTPRYLIKTRGQQVTLSCSPISGHRSVSWYQQTPGQGLQFLFEYFSETQRNKGNFPGRFSGRQFSNSRSEMNVSTLELGDSALYLCASSPLDPRDTQYFGPGTRLTVL.

V and J are TRBV7-2 and TRBJ2-3; D unclear. In germline, CDR1 is SGHTA, CDR2 FQGNSA. The V end was cut by 0 bases, the J end by 5 bases, with 9 bases between. The CDR3 runs 14 residues. In DNA form, the CDR3 reads TGTGCCAGCAGCTTAGCCGTAAAGGTAGATACGCAGTATTTT. This sequence encodes CASSLAVKVDTQYF.

This clone was seen only once. Other DNA sequences in the sample encode the same CDR3. V and J are TRBV11-3 and TRBJ2-2; D possibly corresponds to TRBD2 (6 bases). The germline CDR1 and CDR2 sequences are SGHNT and YENEEA. Trimming pared 0 bases from V and 4 bases from J, leaving 6 bases between. The CDR3 length is 14 residues. This chain's CDR3 is CASSLEGGTGELFF. CDR3 DNA: TGTGCCAGCAGCTTAGAGGGGGGCACCGGGGAGCTGTTTTTT. Combining the CDR3 with reference TRBV11-3 and TRBJ2-2 gives the whole variable domain EAGVVQSPRYKIIEKKQPVAFWCNPISGHNTLYWYLQNLGQGPELLIRYENEEAVDDSQLPKDRFSAERLKGVDSTLKIQPAELGDSAVYLCASSLEGGTGELFFGEGSRLTVL.

The chain uses TRBV28 and TRBJ2-5; 9 bases line up with TRBD2. Germline V CDR1 and CDR2: MDHEN, SYDVKM. Trimming cost V 2 bases and J 4 bases; bases outside gene matches: 2. The CDR3 spans 14 residues. CDR3 in DNA: TGTGCCAGCAGTTTAGCGGGAGGGCCAGAGACCCAGTACTTC. This codes for CASSLAGGPETQYF.

The V and J genes are TRBV5-5 and TRBJ2-3; D possibly matches TRBD1 or TRBD2 (5 bases each). The CDR3 contains 13 residues. The germline V and J ends were trimmed by 4 bases and 6 bases, with 12 bases remaining between them. Germline V CDR1 and CDR2: SGHKS, YYEKEE (reference sequence). The DNA of the CDR3 is TGTGCCAGCAGCCCCCCGGGACGTGATACGCAGTATTTT. Translation: CASSPPGRDTQYF.

This clone has just one count. The V gene is TRBV5-6, the J gene TRBJ2-1; TRBD1 is a possible D gene (5 bases). This CDR3 contains 16 residues. Trimming removed 2 bases at V and 4 bases at J, with 16 bases between. Germline V gene sequence: CDR1 SGHDT, CDR2 YYEEEE. DNA of the CDR3: TGTGCCAGCAGCTTAGGTCAGGGATGGCAATACAATGAGCAGTTCTTC. This sequence encodes CASSLGQGWQYNEQFF.

V gene TRBV4-3 combines with J gene TRBJ2-1; TRBD2 agrees at 11 bases. The CDR3 contains 19 residues. V shed 2 bases, J shed 6 bases, and the junction held 15 bases outside the gene matches. The germline CDR1 and CDR2 sequences are LGHNA and YSLEER. As DNA, the CDR3 is TGCGCCAGCAGCCAAAGGGGTCGTCGGCCTAGCGGGAGGCCCAATGAGCAGTTCTTC. It yields the protein CASSQRGRRPSGRPNEQFF.

The sample holds a few counts of this clone. The chain carries TRBV6-1 and TRBJ1-3; perhaps TRBD1 as D (6 bases). The CDR3 loop spans 13 amino acids. V lost 11 bases to trimming and J lost 3 bases, with 14 bases between them. CDR1 is MNHNS and CDR2 is SASEGT in the germline V gene. DNA for the CDR3: TGTGCCGGACAAGGGGGAGATGGAAACACCATATATTTT. It encodes CAGQGGDGNTIYF.

This clone appeared once. The chain joins TRBV5-6 to TRBJ2-1; 8 nucleotides line up with TRBD1. Germline V gene lookup returns CDR1 SGHDT and CDR2 YYEEEE. CDR3 length: 16 amino acids. V shed 4 bases and J 0 bases; nucleotides not matched to a gene: 6. The CDR3 here is CASSPSTGASYNEQFF. CDR3 in DNA: TGTGCCAGCAGCCCGTCGACAGGGGCCTCCTACAATGAGCAGTTCTTC.

The chain uses TRBV19 and TRBJ2-4; D is perhaps TRBD2 (6 bases). The CDR3 has 13 amino acids. CDR1 LNHDA and CDR2 SQIVND come from the germline V gene (reference sequence). Trimming pared 4 bases from V and 7 bases from J, leaving 11 bases between. CDR3 region: CASSRRDSNIQYF. The CDR3 coding sequence is TGTGCCAGTAGTAGAAGGGACTCTAACATTCAGTACTTC.

Notes on this clone: This likely stems from a read error, as it lies one base from a far larger clone. V usage is TRBV5-6 and J usage is TRBJ2-1; TRBD2 aligns across 7 bases. CDR1 is SGHDT, CDR2 YYEEEE, per germline. The CDR3 loop spans 17 amino acids. The CDR3 here is CASNLAGRGRAFNEQFF. The CDR3 coding sequence is TGTGCCAGCAACTTGGCAGGGAGAGGGAGGGCGTTCAATGAGCAGTTCTTC.

V is TRBV28 and J is TRBJ2-5, with 9 bases identical to TRBD2. The DNA matches TRBJ2-7 better at its end, which makes the J call doubtful. The CDR3 consists of 15 residues. Germline V lookup: CDR1 MDHEN, CDR2 SYDVKM. For the CDR3, the DNA is TGTGCCAGCAGTTTTGAGCTAGCGGGATCCTACGAGCAGTACTTC. As protein: CASSFELAGSYEQYF.

CDR3 sequence: CASSQTPGTGKGETQYF. CDR3 sequence (DNA): TGCGCCAGCAGCCAAACCCCCGGGACAGGGAAGGGAGAGACCCAGTACTTC. The chain couples TRBV4-1 to TRBJ2-5; TRBD1 matches at 9 bases. The CDR3 has 17 residues. J was trimmed by 4 bases and V by 2 bases; bases with no gene match: 11. Per germline, CDR1 MGHRA and CDR2 YSYEKL.

The chain uses TRBV9 and TRBJ2-2; D is perhaps TRBD2 (6 bases). V lost 4 bases, J lost 6 bases, and 16 bases lay in between. The germline gives CDR1 SGDLS, CDR2 YYNGEE. The CDR3 sequence is 15 residues long. The CDR3: CASSPALAFPGELFF. Written as DNA, the CDR3 is TGTGCCAGCAGCCCTGCCCTAGCGTTCCCCGGGGAGCTGTTTTTT.